This record covers a single TCR beta chain. V was cut by 2 bases and J by 1 base, with 8 bases left in between. The germline CDR1 and CDR2 sequences are KGHSH and LQKENI. CDR3 size: 14 residues. The repertoire was sequenced with immunoSEQ multiplex PCR; TCRdb's copy has only in-frame clones and lacks some. The data show 75,000 to 90,000 clones, 75% to 90% seen once. This record comes from a study of blood T cell repertoires in COVID-19. J is TRBJ1-1 and V is TRBV18; D is undetermined. The sequenced sample consisted of peripheral blood. This receptor was taken from a woman aged 40 to 50 with active or convalescent COVID-19. The CDR3 nucleotides are TGTGCCAGCTCACCAGATTCTAGGAACACTGAAGCTTTCTTT. The encoded protein is CASSPDSRNTEAFF.